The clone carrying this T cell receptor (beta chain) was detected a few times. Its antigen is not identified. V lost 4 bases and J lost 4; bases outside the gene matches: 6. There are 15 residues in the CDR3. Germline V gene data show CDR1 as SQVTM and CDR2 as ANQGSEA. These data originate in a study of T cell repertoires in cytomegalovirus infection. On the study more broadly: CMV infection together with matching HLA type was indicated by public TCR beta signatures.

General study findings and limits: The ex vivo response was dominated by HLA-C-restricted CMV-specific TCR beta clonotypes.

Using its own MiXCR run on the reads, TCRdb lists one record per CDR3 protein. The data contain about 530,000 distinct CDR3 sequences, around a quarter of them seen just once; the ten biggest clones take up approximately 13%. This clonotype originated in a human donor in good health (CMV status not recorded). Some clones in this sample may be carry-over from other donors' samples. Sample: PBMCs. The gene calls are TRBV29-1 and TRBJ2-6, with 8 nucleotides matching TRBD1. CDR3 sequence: CSVGQGAPGANVLTF. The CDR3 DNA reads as TGCAGCGTTGGGCAGGGGGCTCCCGGGGCCAACGTCCTGACTTTC. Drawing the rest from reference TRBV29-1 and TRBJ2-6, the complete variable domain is SAVISQKPSRDICQRGTSLTIQCQVDSQVTMMFWYRQQPGQSLTLIATANQGSEATYESGFVIDKFPISRPNLTFSTLTVSNMSPEDSSIYLCSVGQGAPGANVLTFGAGSRLTVL.